Presented here are 30 T cell receptor beta chains from one specimen sequenced in a study of blood T cell repertoires in COVID-19 (dated by TCRdb to the early 2020s). Receptor libraries were prepared by the immunoSEQ multiplex PCR assay. As stored in TCRdb, this immuneACCESS dataset retains in-frame rearrangements with V and J assigned. A fraction of the clones does not appear; measured against another copy, unresolved V genes explain less than half of the discrepancy, and the remainder lacks a known reason. The sample table records 85,000 or so clones; about nine tenths of these occur just once. The ten largest account for around a quarter of the sample. The sequencing input was peripheral blood. These TCRs come from a man aged 50 to 59 with active or convalescent COVID-19.

This chain joins TRBV6-5 and TRBJ1-4; 10 bases fit TRBD1. CDR3 length: 15 residues. CDR1 MNHEY and CDR2 SVGAGI come from the germline V gene. V was pared by 6 bases and J by 8 bases, with 9 bases of the junction left unmatched. CDR3 amino acids: CASSYDRGRREKLFF. CDR3 DNA: TGTGCCAGCAGCTATGACAGGGGGCGCAGGGAAAAACTGTTTTTT.

The chain is built from TRBV29-1 and TRBJ2-5, with D maybe TRBD1 (5 bases). This CDR3 comprises 12 residues. Germline CDR1 and CDR2: SQVTM and ANQGSEA. The V end was cut by 7 bases, the J end by 5 bases, with 14 bases between. CDR3 nucleotide sequence: TGCAGCGGCGGACATCTTGGGGAGACCCAGTACTTC. Translated, it gives CSGGHLGETQYF.

This chain uses TRBV20-1 with TRBJ1-1, with a weak D call TRBD1 (6 bases). The germline gives CDR1 DFQATT, CDR2 SNEGSKA (reference sequence). The CDR3 consists of 13 residues. V lost 3 bases and J 1 base, leaving 9 bases between the germline ends. CDR3 DNA sequence: TGCAGTGCTAGTTACAGGGCGAACACTGAAGCTTTCTTT. Translating it yields CSASYRANTEAFF.

The chain recombines TRBV25-1 with TRBJ1-2, with 8 bases lining up with TRBD1. This CDR3 comprises 14 residues. Germline V CDR1 and CDR2: MGHDK, SYGVNS. J gave up 8 bases and V 2 bases, and 7 bases lay outside the gene matches. CDR3 in amino acids: CASSELGTGDGYTF. The CDR3 DNA sequence: TGTGCCAGCAGTGAACTCGGGACAGGAGACGGCTACACCTTC.

The V and J genes are TRBV4-1 and TRBJ2-1, with a possible D match to TRBD1 (6 bases). Per germline, CDR1 MGHRA and CDR2 YSYEKL. Trimming took off 5 bases at V and 1 base at J, with 15 bases between the two ends. The CDR3 contains 16 residues. The chain's CDR3 is CASSKLRDKSYNEQFF. CDR3 nucleotide sequence: TGCGCCAGCAGCAAGCTCCGGGACAAGTCCTACAATGAGCAGTTCTTC.

The chain uses TRBV6-5 and TRBJ1-6; the D is unclear. The CDR3 is made up of 15 amino acids. The ends were cut back, 2 bases at V and 7 bases at J, with 12 bases in the middle. Germline V gene sequence: CDR1 MNHEY, CDR2 SVGAGI. Written as DNA, the CDR3 is TGTGCCAGCAGTTACCGGCGGATTATAAATTCACCCCTCCACTTT. Translating it yields CASSYRRIINSPLHF.

CDR3 amino acids: CASSQRQGQDGYTF. The CDR3 DNA sequence: TGTGCCAGCAGCCAGAGACAGGGACAGGATGGCTACACCTTC. The V call is TRBV7-2, the J call TRBJ1-2; 8 bases agree with TRBD1. The junction had 8 bases not matched to a gene; V was cut back by 5 bases and J by 6 bases. CDR3 length: 14 amino acids. Germline V gene sequence: CDR1 SGHTA, CDR2 FQGNSA.

The sample holds a few counts of this clone. This chain uses TRBV9 with TRBJ2-2, with 9 bases aligning to TRBD1. CDR3 length: 17 amino acids. Germline V CDR1 and CDR2: SGDLS, YYNGEE. Trimming cost V 0 bases and J 4 bases; bases outside gene matches: 7. The CDR3 loop reads CASSVARTGAITGELFF. CDR3 bases: TGTGCCAGCAGCGTAGCTAGGACAGGGGCAATCACCGGGGAGCTGTTTTTT.

This clone has a single count. The V gene is TRBV5-1, the J gene TRBJ1-1; perhaps TRBD1 as D (6 bases). The V end lost 0 bases, the J end lost 7 bases, and 10 bases lay between the germline ends. CDR3 length equals 13 residues. Germline-derived CDR1 and CDR2 are SGHRS and YFSETQ. CDR3 in DNA: TGCGCCAGCAGCTTGGACCCGACAGGTGAAGCTTTCTTT. This gives the protein CASSLDPTGEAFF.

The rearrangement links TRBV6-1 to TRBJ1-4; TRBD1 agrees at 8 bases. Germline-derived CDR1 and CDR2 are MNHNS and SASEGT. CDR3 length: 16 residues. Germline trimming cut 0 bases from V and 8 bases from J; bases unmatched to any gene: 8. The DNA of the CDR3 is TGTGCCAGCAGTGAAGCGAGTGGGACAGGTTACGAAAAACTGTTTTTT. Amino acid sequence: CASSEASGTGYEKLFF.

The V call is TRBV5-4, the J call TRBJ2-7; 11 positions match TRBD1. V dropped 4 bases and J dropped 2; count of bases not matched to a gene: 5. This CDR3 is built from 15 residues. Germline CDR1 and CDR2: SGHNT and YYREEE (reference sequence). The CDR3 here is CASSLPGQGAYEQYF. The CDR3, as DNA: TGTGCCAGCAGCCTGCCGGGACAGGGGGCCTACGAGCAGTACTTC.

CDR3 sequence reads: CASSQGLGEADTQYF. In DNA form, the CDR3 reads TGTGCCAGCAGCCAAGGTCTCGGCGAGGCAGATACGCAGTATTTT. This chain connects TRBV3-1 (or the pseudogene TRBV3-2) to TRBJ2-3, with D unresolved. The ends were cut back, 1 base at V and 4 bases at J, with 12 bases in the middle. This CDR3 spans 15 amino acids. Germline V gene lookup returns CDR1 LGHDT and CDR2 YNNKEL (reference sequence).

This chain uses TRBV29-1 with TRBJ2-6, with a weak D call TRBD2 (5 bases). This CDR3 contains 13 residues. V was trimmed by 6 bases and J by 4 bases, leaving 10 bases between them. In germline, CDR1 is SQVTM, CDR2 ANQGSEA. The CDR3 loop is CSVDPGGANVLTF. The CDR3 bases are TGCAGCGTCGACCCGGGGGGGGCCAACGTCCTGACTTTC.

The rearrangement joins TRBV5-1 to TRBJ1-5, with TRBD1 as a possible D gene (6 bases). Per germline, CDR1 SGHRS and CDR2 YFSETQ. The V and J ends lost 0 bases and 5 bases respectively, with 12 bases between them. CDR3 length equals 15 residues. The CDR3 DNA follows: TGCGCCAGCAGCTTGGACGGGACACTACATCAGCCCCAGCATTTT. It translates to CASSLDGTLHQPQHF.

This chain uses TRBV2 with TRBJ2-7, with a possible D match to TRBD2 (5 bases). The CDR3 runs 14 residues. The V end lost 0 bases, the J end lost 6 bases, and 12 bases lay between the germline ends. The germline CDR1 and CDR2 sequences are SNHLY and FYNNEI. DNA of the CDR3: TGTGCCAGCAGTGAAGCGCGAGGGATTGGCGAGCAGTACTTC. The encoded protein is CASSEARGIGEQYF.

This chain connects TRBV9 to TRBJ2-2; D perhaps matches TRBD1 (6 bases). Germline V gene lookup returns CDR1 SGDLS and CDR2 YYNGEE. The CDR3 sequence is 17 residues long. V was pared by 3 bases and J by 5 bases, with 20 bases between. The CDR3 nucleotides are TGTGCCAGCAGCGCCCCGGTACAGGGTAGGGGAACCGGGGAGCTGTTTTTT. This codes for CASSAPVQGRGTGELFF.

V usage is TRBV29-1 and J usage is TRBJ2-1; D uncertain. The CDR3 loop spans 14 amino acids. V gave up 7 bases and J gave up 0 bases, with 13 bases separating them. Germline V lookup: CDR1 SQVTM, CDR2 ANQGSEA. The CDR3 nucleotides read TGCAGCGCAGAACTTACTTCCTCCTACAATGAGCAGTTCTTC. Amino acid sequence: CSAELTSSYNEQFF.

This clone was seen a few times. This chain connects TRBV2 to TRBJ1-3, with 7 nucleotides matching TRBD1. The CDR3 length is 14 residues. Trimming at V came to 5 bases and at J to 4 bases, leaving 5 bases not matched to a gene. Germline CDR1 SNHLY, CDR2 FYNNEI. The CDR3 sequence is CASSPQGSGNTIYF. The CDR3 DNA follows: TGTGCCAGCAGTCCACAGGGGTCCGGAAACACCATATATTTT.

This clone was seen a few times. CDR3 amino acids: CASSLDRGYTF. The CDR3 coding sequence is TGTGCCAGCAGCTTGGACCGGGGCTACACCTTC. The chain uses TRBV5-4 and TRBJ1-2; the D is unclear. This CDR3 is built from 11 residues. CDR1 and CDR2 (germline): SGHNT, YYREEE (reference sequence). V was shortened by 0 bases and J by 8 bases, with 5 bases between the two germline ends.

The rearrangement uses TRBV5-1 and TRBJ2-2; the match to TRBD1 covers 7 bases. Germline assignment: CDR1 SGHRS and CDR2 YFSETQ. The CDR3 is 15 amino acids. The ends lost 5 bases at V and 4 bases at J; junction bases unmatched: 8. The CDR3 DNA sequence: TGCGCCAGCAGATACGGACAGGCGGCCACCGGGGAGCTGTTTTTT. It translates to CASRYGQAATGELFF.

The chain recombines TRBV6-1 with TRBJ2-3; D perhaps matches TRBD1 (6 bases). The V gene lost 1 base and the J gene lost 4 bases, with 9 bases spanning the gap. The CDR3 is 14 amino acids. Germline CDR1 reads MNHNS; CDR2 reads SASEGT. This chain's CDR3 is CASSEGAGADTQYF. CDR3 DNA: TGTGCCAGCAGTGAAGGGGCAGGGGCAGATACGCAGTATTTT.

This clone has a handful of counts. The V and J genes are TRBV5-5 and TRBJ2-7; TRBD1 is a possible D gene (5 bases). V lost 3 bases to trimming and J lost 3 bases, with 13 bases between them. Germline values: CDR1 SGHKS, CDR2 YYEKEE (reference sequence). The CDR3 is 14 residues long. For the CDR3, the DNA is TGTGCCAGCAGCTCCCCCAGGGTGGGCTACGAGCAGTACTTC. Its translation: CASSSPRVGYEQYF.

V gene TRBV29-1 combines with J gene TRBJ1-4; D uncertain. Trimming stripped 8 bases from V and 4 bases from J, with 17 bases between. This CDR3 is 14 amino acids long. Germline CDR1 is SQVTM and CDR2 is ANQGSEA. The CDR3 DNA is TGCAGCCTTCACTTGTGCCCAAATAATGAAAAACTGTTTTTT. Amino acid sequence: CSLHLCPNNEKLFF.

The chain is built from TRBV7-6 and TRBJ2-7, with D maybe TRBD2 (7 bases). CDR1 is SGHVS, CDR2 FNYEAQ, per germline. This CDR3 is built from 15 residues. Trimming cost V 4 bases and J 3 bases, with 16 bases left between them. CDR3 residues: CASSSRRGGDYEQYF. The CDR3 DNA sequence: TGTGCCAGCAGCTCTCGAAGGGGGGGGGACTACGAGCAGTACTTC.

The rearrangement joins TRBV6-5 to TRBJ1-1, with D hard to call. V lost 3 bases, J lost 5 bases, and 13 bases lay in between. Germline CDR1 MNHEY, CDR2 SVGAGI. This CDR3 region has 14 residues. The CDR3 region is CASSYLPSETEAFF. The CDR3 bases are TGTGCCAGCAGTTATCTACCATCTGAAACTGAAGCTTTCTTT.

The V call is TRBV23-1, the J call TRBJ2-7; the match to TRBD1 covers 7 bases. TRBV23-1 is annotated as an ORF whose role is uncertain. This CDR3 spans 19 amino acids. Trimming cost V 2 bases and J 2 bases; bases outside gene matches: 18. The CDR3 is CASSQHRVGETGLPYEQYF. The CDR3 nucleotides are TGCGCCAGCAGTCAACATCGGGTGGGGGAGACAGGGCTCCCCTACGAGCAGTACTTC.

This chain uses TRBV3-1 (or the pseudogene TRBV3-2) with TRBJ1-2; weak D call: TRBD1 (6 bases). The V end lost 3 bases, the J end lost 5 bases, and 10 bases lay between the germline ends. CDR1 is LGHDT and CDR2 is YNNKEL in the germline V gene (reference sequence). The CDR3 runs 13 residues. CDR3 coding DNA: TGTGCCAGCAGCCACTCGACAGGATATGGCTACACCTTC. This gives the protein CASSHSTGYGYTF.

This clone has a single count. The chain joins TRBV15 to TRBJ1-1; the D gene is possibly TRBD1 (6 bases). Trimming took off 0 bases at V and 3 bases at J, with 11 bases between the two ends. The CDR3 extends over 15 amino acids. Germline V gives CDR1 LNHNV, CDR2 YYDKDF (reference sequence). The CDR3 spells CATSREPSGDTEAFF. The CDR3 DNA follows: TGTGCCACCAGCAGAGAACCGTCAGGGGACACTGAAGCTTTCTTT.

V usage is TRBV7-8 and J usage is TRBJ2-1; TRBD2 matches at 10 bases. With 5 bases clipped from V and 9 bases from J, the junction kept 7 bases outside the gene matches. CDR1 and CDR2 (germline): SGHVS, FQNEAQ. The CDR3 runs 14 residues. The CDR3 nucleotides read TGTGCCAGCAGCCCGGGACTAGCGCGGAGTGAGCAGTTCTTC. Its translation: CASSPGLARSEQFF.

The chain joins TRBV3-1 (or the pseudogene TRBV3-2) to TRBJ1-4; no reliable D call. This CDR3 has 16 residues. Germline CDR1 LGHDT, CDR2 YNNKEL (reference sequence). V lost 0 bases and J lost 5, with 13 bases in between. The CDR3 DNA follows: TGTGCCAGCAGCCAAGAATCAAGTAGAGGAAATGAAAAACTGTTTTTT. Protein sequence: CASSQESSRGNEKLFF.